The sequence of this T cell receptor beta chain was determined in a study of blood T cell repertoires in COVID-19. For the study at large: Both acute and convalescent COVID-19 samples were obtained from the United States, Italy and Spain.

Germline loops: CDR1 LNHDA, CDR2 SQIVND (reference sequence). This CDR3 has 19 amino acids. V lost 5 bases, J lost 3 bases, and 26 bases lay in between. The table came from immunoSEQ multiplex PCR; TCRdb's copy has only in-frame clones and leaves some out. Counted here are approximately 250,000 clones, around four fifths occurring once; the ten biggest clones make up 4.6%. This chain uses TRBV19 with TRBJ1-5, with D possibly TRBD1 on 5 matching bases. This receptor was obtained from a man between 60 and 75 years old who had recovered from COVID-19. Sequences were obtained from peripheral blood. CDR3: CASSLSHLGTTAYNQPQHF. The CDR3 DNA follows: TGTGCCAGTAGTCTATCCCACCTCGGAACGACAGCTTACAATCAGCCCCAGCATTTT.